The 18 T cell receptor beta chains below come from one sample, sequenced in a study of blood T cell repertoires in COVID-19. Using immunoSEQ multiplex PCR, the repertoire was profiled, and TCRdb retains in-frame clones only, with some absent. The sample lists hundreds of thousands of clones, around 89% occurring once. The sequencing input was PBMCs or T cells enriched from blood (not recorded which). The receptors here all came from a man aged 18 to 30 who had recovered from COVID-19.

This chain uses TRBV27 with TRBJ2-4; possibly TRBD2 for D (5 bases). Trimming took off 1 base at V and 8 bases at J, with 24 bases between the two ends. The germline CDR1 and CDR2 sequences are MNHEY and SMNVEV (reference sequence). The CDR3 has 18 residues. CDR3 protein: CASSLYPPLFGQADIQYF. Written as DNA, the CDR3 is TGTGCCAGCAGTTTATACCCGCCCCTCTTCGGGCAAGCGGACATTCAGTACTTC.

The V and J genes are TRBV14 and TRBJ1-1; D is ambiguous. Germline V gives CDR1 SGHDN, CDR2 FVKESK. Trimming took off 3 bases at V and 1 base at J, with 6 bases between the two ends. This CDR3 comprises 13 residues. In DNA form, the CDR3 reads TGTGCCAGCAGCCACGGCGGGAACACTGAAGCTTTCTTT. Its translation is CASSHGGNTEAFF.

This chain links TRBV3-1 (or the pseudogene TRBV3-2) with TRBJ2-5, with TRBD2 matching over 9 bases. J gave up 3 bases and V 4 bases, and 9 bases lay outside the gene matches. Germline V CDR1 and CDR2: LGHDT, YNNKEL (reference sequence). The CDR3 is 16 residues long. The CDR3 DNA reads TGTGCCAGCAGCCCGCTTCTAGCGGGACGTGAAGAGACCCAGTACTTC. This gives the protein CASSPLLAGREETQYF.

The J gene is TRBJ2-7, the V gene TRBV12-3 or TRBV12-4; TRBD1 matches at 9 bases. The ends lost 6 bases at V and 4 bases at J; junction bases unmatched: 4. The CDR3 runs to 13 residues. The CDR3 DNA follows: TGTGCCAGCAGGACAGGGGGGACATACGAGCAGTACTTC. It translates to CASRTGGTYEQYF.

The chain recombines TRBV4-2 with TRBJ1-2; possibly TRBD1 for D (5 bases). This CDR3 spans 16 amino acids. The germline gives CDR1 LGHNA, CDR2 YNFKEQ. Deletions cut 5 bases from V and 4 bases from J, with 20 bases between. CDR3: CASSYKGPGGAYGYTF. The CDR3 DNA is TGTGCCAGCAGCTATAAAGGACCTGGCGGGGCCTATGGCTACACCTTC.

The chain has TRBV11-2 and TRBJ2-2; D gene unclear. From germline, CDR1 is SGHAT and CDR2 FQNNGV. The CDR3 runs to 14 residues. The V end lost 7 bases, the J end lost 7 bases, and 16 bases lay between the germline ends. CDR3 in DNA: TGTGCCAGCACCCCTTTCGGAGTCAGCGGGGAGCTGTTTTTT. As protein: CASTPFGVSGELFF. Filled out from reference TRBV11-2 and TRBJ2-2, the complete variable domain reads EAGVAQSPRYKIIEKRQSVAFWCNPISGHATLYWYQQILGQGPKLLIQFQNNGVVDDSQLPKDRFSAERLKGVDSTLKIQPAKLEDSAVYLCASTPFGVSGELFFGEGSRLTVL.

The chain combines TRBV28 with TRBJ1-5; possible D gene TRBD1, 5 bases. CDR1 is MDHEN, CDR2 SYDVKM, per germline. The length of the CDR3 is 16 residues. V was clipped by 7 bases and J by 3 bases, with 19 bases between them. As DNA, the CDR3 is TGTGCCAGCATAGGCGGCTTTAGGGGCCCCAATCAGCCCCAGCATTTT. Protein: CASIGGFRGPNQPQHF.

The V and J genes are TRBV30 and TRBJ2-1; 13 bases map to TRBD2. The ends lost 4 bases at V and 6 bases at J; junction bases unmatched: 15. CDR1 and CDR2 (germline): GTSNPN, SVGIG (reference sequence). CDR3 length: 18 residues. The CDR3 sequence is CAWTPKGIGLAGANEQFF. The CDR3 DNA follows: TGTGCCTGGACACCCAAAGGGATTGGACTAGCGGGAGCCAATGAGCAGTTCTTC. The full variable domain, its missing parts supplied by reference TRBV30 and TRBJ2-1, is SQTIHQWPATLVQPVGSPLSLECTVEGTSNPNLYWYRQAAGRGLQLLFYSVGIGQISSEVPQNLSASRPQDRQFILSSKKLLLSDSGFYLCAWTPKGIGLAGANEQFFGPGTRLTVL.

A single count supports this clone. This CDR3 is CASSQTTEKNTEAFF. CDR3 sequence (DNA): TGTGCCAGCAGCCAGACGACAGAGAAGAACACTGAAGCTTTCTTT. J is TRBJ1-1 and V is TRBV4-2; D might be TRBD1 (5 bases). The CDR3 sequence is 15 residues long. In germline, CDR1 is LGHNA, CDR2 YNFKEQ. Trimming left V 3 bases short and J 1 base short, with 12 bases between.

This chain links TRBV7-9 with TRBJ1-6, with D possibly TRBD1 on 6 matching bases. The CDR3 loop spans 16 amino acids. Germline loops: CDR1 SEHNR, CDR2 FQNEAQ (reference sequence). Trimming removed 4 bases from V and 4 bases from J, with 14 bases in between. The CDR3, as DNA: TGTGCCAGCAGCTCCCGGACAGCCGGTTATAATTCACCCCTCCACTTT. This encodes CASSSRTAGYNSPLHF.

The chain joins TRBV7-9 to TRBJ2-7; 7 bases align to TRBD2. This CDR3 is 12 amino acids long. In germline, CDR1 is SEHNR, CDR2 FQNEAQ (reference sequence). J lost 1 base, V lost 9 bases, and 3 bases had no gene match. CDR3 DNA: TGTGCCAGTGTTAGCGGGTCCTACGAGCAGTACTTC. Amino acid sequence: CASVSGSYEQYF.

V is TRBV7-6 and J is TRBJ1-2, with D tentatively TRBD1 (6 bases). The CDR3 runs 13 residues. Trimming cost V 5 bases and J 4 bases, with 11 bases left between them. The germline gives CDR1 SGHVS, CDR2 FNYEAQ. The CDR3 region has the DNA TGTGCCAGCAGCCTAACAGGGTCCTATGGCTACACCTTC. The encoded protein is CASSLTGSYGYTF.

As DNA, the CDR3 is TGTGCCAGCAGCGCTGGACAGGGGACACAAGAGACCCAGTACTTC. This sequence encodes CASSAGQGTQETQYF. The chain links TRBV9 to TRBJ2-5; TRBD1 matches 9 bases. Germline V CDR1 and CDR2: SGDLS, YYNGEE. The length of the CDR3 is 15 residues. With V trimmed by 3 bases and J by 2 bases, 5 bases remained unmatched.

The CDR3, as DNA: TGTGCCAGCAGCCAATCCCAGGGTATTGAGTACTTC. This encodes CASSQSQGIEYF. The chain uses TRBV3-1 (or the pseudogene TRBV3-2) and TRBJ2-7; tentative D call: TRBD1 (5 bases). V was pared by 2 bases and J by 11 bases, with 13 bases between. Germline V CDR1 and CDR2: LGHDT, YNNKEL (reference sequence). The CDR3 length is 12 residues.

V gene TRBV21-1 combines with J gene TRBJ2-7; TRBD2, the D gene given by the table, was not confirmed from the DNA. TRBV21-1 is given as a pseudogene. The CDR3 is made up of 17 amino acids. CDR3 in DNA: TGTGCCAGCAGCGGACCGGGACTAGCGGGGGCCCCCTACGAGCAGTACTTC. Amino acids: CASSGPGLAGAPYEQYF.

The CDR3 sequence is CASSRTEAGVNEQFF. The CDR3, as DNA: TGTGCCAGCAGTCGGACAGAAGCAGGGGTAAATGAGCAGTTCTTC. The V gene is TRBV7-9, the J gene TRBJ2-1; D perhaps matches TRBD1 (6 bases). Trimming stripped 6 bases from V and 7 bases from J, with 19 bases between. Germline values: CDR1 SEHNR, CDR2 FQNEAQ (reference sequence). The CDR3 length is 15 residues.

The CDR3 loop reads CASSAPLAWGAGELFF. The CDR3 nucleotides read TGTGCCAGCAGCGCGCCCCTTGCTTGGGGGGCCGGGGAGCTGTTTTTT. The chain couples TRBV9 to TRBJ2-2; D may be TRBD2 (6 bases). CDR1 SGDLS and CDR2 YYNGEE come from the germline V gene. The ends were cut back, 3 bases at V and 6 bases at J, with 18 bases in the middle. The CDR3 totals 16 residues. Full variable domain (remainder filled in from reference TRBV9 and TRBJ2-2): DSGVTQTPKHLITATGQRVTLRCSPRSGDLSVYWYQQSLDQGLQFLIQYYNGEERAKGNILERFSAQQFPDLHSELNLSSLELGDSALYFCASSAPLAWGAGELFFGEGSRLTVL.

This clone was counted only a few times. This rearrangement joins TRBV6-5 to TRBJ2-5, with D maybe TRBD2 (6 bases). Per germline, CDR1 MNHEY and CDR2 SVGAGI. There are 14 residues in the CDR3. V was shortened by 9 bases and J by 0 bases, with 14 bases between the two germline ends. The CDR3 DNA reads as TGTGCCAGTATAGTAGCGGTGTACCAAGAGACCCAGTACTTC. Translated: CASIVAVYQETQYF.